The clone carrying this T cell receptor beta chain was seen a handful of times. This entry comes from a study of control samples from healthy donors and cancer patients. The ends were cut back, 7 bases at V and 8 bases at J, with 20 bases in the middle. Germline V gene sequence: CDR1 MDHEN, CDR2 SYDVKM. The CDR3 runs 14 residues. The repertoire was sequenced with immunoSEQ multiplex PCR; TCRdb's copy has only in-frame clones and lacks some. The table lists about 150,000 clones, over 85% of them singletons. The chain employs TRBV28 and TRBJ1-2; D perhaps matches TRBD1 (6 bases). The sequence derives from a young man in good health. Sequencing input: blood. CDR3 coding DNA: TGTGCCAGCACGTTAATTTTCGGGGGCAAAGGCTACACCTTC. It encodes CASTLIFGGKGYTF.